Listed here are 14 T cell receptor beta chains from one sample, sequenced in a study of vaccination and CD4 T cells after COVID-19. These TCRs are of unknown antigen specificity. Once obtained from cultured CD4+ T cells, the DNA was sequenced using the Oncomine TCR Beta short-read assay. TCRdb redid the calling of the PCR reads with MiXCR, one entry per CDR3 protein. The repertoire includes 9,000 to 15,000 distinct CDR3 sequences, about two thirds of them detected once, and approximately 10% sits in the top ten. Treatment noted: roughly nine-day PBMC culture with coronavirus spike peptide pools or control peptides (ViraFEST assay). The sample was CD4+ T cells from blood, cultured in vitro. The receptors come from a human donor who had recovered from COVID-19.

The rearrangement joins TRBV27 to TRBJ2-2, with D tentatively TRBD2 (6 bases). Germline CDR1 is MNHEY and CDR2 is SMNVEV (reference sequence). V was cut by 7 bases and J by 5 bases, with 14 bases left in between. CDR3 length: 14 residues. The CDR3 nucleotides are TGTGCCAGCACCCAACTAGCTTCGACCGGGGAGCTGTTTTTT. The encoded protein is CASTQLASTGELFF.

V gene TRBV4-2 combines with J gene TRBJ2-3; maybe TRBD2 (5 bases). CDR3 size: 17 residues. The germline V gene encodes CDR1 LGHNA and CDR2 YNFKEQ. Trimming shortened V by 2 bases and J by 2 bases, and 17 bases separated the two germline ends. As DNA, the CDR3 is TGTGCCAGCAGCCAAACTAGTAAACAGCCCCCCACAGATACGCAGTATTTT. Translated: CASSQTSKQPPTDTQYF.

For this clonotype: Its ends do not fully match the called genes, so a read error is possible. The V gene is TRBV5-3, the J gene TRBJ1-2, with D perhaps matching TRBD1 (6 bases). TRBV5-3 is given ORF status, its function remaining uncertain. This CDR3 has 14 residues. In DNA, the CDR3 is TGTGCCAGCAGCTTACTGGGGGCGCAATATGGCTACACCTTC. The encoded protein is CASSLLGAQYGYTF.

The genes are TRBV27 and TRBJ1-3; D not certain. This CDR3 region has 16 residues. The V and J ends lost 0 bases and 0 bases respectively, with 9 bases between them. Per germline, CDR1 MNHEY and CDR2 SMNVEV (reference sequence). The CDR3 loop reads CASSLSSQHSGNTIYF. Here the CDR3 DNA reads TGTGCCAGCAGTTTATCGTCGCAGCACTCTGGAAACACCATATATTTT.

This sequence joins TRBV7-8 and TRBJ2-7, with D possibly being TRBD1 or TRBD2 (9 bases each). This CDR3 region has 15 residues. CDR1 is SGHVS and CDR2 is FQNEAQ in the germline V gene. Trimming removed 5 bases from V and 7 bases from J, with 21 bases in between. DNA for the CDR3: TGTGCCAGCAGCCCCCCGGCGGGGGGGACAGGGGAGCAGTACTTC. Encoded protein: CASSPPAGGTGEQYF.

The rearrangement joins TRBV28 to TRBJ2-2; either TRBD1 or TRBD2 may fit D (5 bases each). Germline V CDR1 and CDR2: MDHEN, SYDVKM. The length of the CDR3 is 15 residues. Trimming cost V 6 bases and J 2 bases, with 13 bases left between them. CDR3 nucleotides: TGTGCCAGCAGACGAGGGGAGTTAAACACCGGGGAGCTGTTTTTT. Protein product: CASRRGELNTGELFF.

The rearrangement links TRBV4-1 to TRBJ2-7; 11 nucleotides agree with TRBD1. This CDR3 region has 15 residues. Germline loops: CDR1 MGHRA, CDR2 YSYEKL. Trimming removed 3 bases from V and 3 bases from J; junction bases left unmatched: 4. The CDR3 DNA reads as TGCGCCAGCAGCCAGGGACAGGGGGAAGGCTACGAGCAGTACTTC. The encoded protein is CASSQGQGEGYEQYF.

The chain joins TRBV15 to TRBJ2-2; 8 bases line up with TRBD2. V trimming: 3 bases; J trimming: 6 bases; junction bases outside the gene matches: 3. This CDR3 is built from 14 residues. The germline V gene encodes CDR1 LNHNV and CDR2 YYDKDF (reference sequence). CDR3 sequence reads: CATSSPGGAGELFF. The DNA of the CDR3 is TGTGCCACCAGCAGCCCGGGGGGGGCCGGGGAGCTGTTTTTT. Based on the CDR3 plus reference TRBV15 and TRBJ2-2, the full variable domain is DAMVIQNPRYQVTQFGKPVTLSCSQTLNHNVMYWYQQKSSQAPKLLFHYYDKDFNNEADTPDNFQSRRPNTSFCFLDIRSPGLGDTAMYLCATSSPGGAGELFFGEGSRLTVL.

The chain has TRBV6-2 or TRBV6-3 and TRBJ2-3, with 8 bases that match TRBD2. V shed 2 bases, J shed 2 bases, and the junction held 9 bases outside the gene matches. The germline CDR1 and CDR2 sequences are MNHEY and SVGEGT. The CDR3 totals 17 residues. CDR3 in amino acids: CASSYGGGGTFTDTQYF. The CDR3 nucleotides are TGTGCCAGCAGTTACGGGGGCGGGGGGACCTTCACAGATACGCAGTATTTT.

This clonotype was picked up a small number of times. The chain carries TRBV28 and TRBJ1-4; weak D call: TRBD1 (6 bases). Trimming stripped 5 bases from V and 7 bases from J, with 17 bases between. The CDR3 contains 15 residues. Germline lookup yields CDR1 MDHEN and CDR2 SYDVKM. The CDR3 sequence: CASSRWGAMVEKLFF. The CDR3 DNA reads TGTGCCAGCAGTAGATGGGGGGCGATGGTTGAAAAACTGTTTTTT.

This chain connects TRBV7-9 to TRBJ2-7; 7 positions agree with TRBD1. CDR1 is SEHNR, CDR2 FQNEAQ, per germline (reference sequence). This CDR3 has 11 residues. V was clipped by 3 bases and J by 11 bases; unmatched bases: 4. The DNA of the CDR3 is TGTGCCAGCAGCTTGGGGGACAGAGAGTACTTC. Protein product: CASSLGDREYF.

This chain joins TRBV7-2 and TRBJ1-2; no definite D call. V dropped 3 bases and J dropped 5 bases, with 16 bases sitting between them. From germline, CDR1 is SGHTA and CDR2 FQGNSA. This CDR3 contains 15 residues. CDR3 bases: TGTGCCAGCAGCTTCGGCCCCTCAGTGGGGTATGGCTACACCTTC. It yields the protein CASSFGPSVGYGYTF.

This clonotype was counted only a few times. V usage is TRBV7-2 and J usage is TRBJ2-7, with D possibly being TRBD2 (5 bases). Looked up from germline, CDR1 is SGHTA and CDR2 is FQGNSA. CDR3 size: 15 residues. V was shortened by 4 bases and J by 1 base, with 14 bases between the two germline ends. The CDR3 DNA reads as TGTGCCAGCAGCTCGGACTTTTCACAGTCCTACGAGCAGTACTTC. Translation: CASSSDFSQSYEQYF.

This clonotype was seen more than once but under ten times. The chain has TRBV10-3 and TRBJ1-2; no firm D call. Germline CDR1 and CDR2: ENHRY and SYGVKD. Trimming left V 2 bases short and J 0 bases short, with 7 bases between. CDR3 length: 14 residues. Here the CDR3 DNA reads TGTGCCATCAGTGAGAGCCCCGCTAACTATGGCTACACCTTC. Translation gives CAISESPANYGYTF.